These 21 T cell receptor beta chains originate from one sample sequenced in a study of blood T cell repertoires in COVID-19 (dated by TCRdb to 2020 to 2022). Preparation of the library involved the immunoSEQ multiplex PCR assay. Imported from immuneACCESS, the table was reduced by TCRdb to in-frame sequences with V and J called. These copies leave out some clones; in studies compared against another copy, an unresolved V gene accounts for under half, and the cause of the remainder is not known. Within this sample are about 150,000 clones, with over 60% of them counted one time only. The ten biggest clones cover around 1.7% of the sample. Specimen: peripheral blood. These receptors were taken from an elderly man with acute or convalescent COVID-19.

There are a few counts of this clone. The rearrangement uses TRBV6-4 and TRBJ1-5; D is unclear. Deletions cut 6 bases from V and 0 bases from J, with 12 bases between. The CDR3 is 15 residues long. The V gene's germline CDR1 is MRHNA and CDR2 SNTAGT. CDR3 residues: CASRGPNFSNQPQHF. The CDR3 nucleotides read TGTGCCAGCAGGGGCCCCAATTTTAGCAATCAGCCCCAGCATTTT.

The chain links TRBV19 to TRBJ2-3, with D perhaps TRBD2 (7 bases). The CDR3 consists of 15 residues. The ends were cut back, 0 bases at V and 5 bases at J, with 12 bases in the middle. Germline CDR1 LNHDA, CDR2 SQIVND (reference sequence). CDR3 region: CASSIEGGARDTQYF. The CDR3 DNA reads TGTGCCAGTAGTATAGAGGGGGGGGCGAGAGATACGCAGTATTTT.

This clone was detected only a few times. J is TRBJ2-1 and V is TRBV12-5; D remains unclear. V was pared by 1 base and J by 14 bases, with 9 bases between. The V gene's germline CDR1 is LGHNT and CDR2 FRNRAP. The CDR3 loop spans 11 amino acids. The CDR3 spells CASGLDVEEFF. CDR3 DNA sequence: TGTGCTAGTGGTTTGGACGTAGAGGAGTTCTTC. The whole variable domain, filled in from reference TRBV12-5 and TRBJ2-1, reads DARVTQTPRHKVTEMGQEVTMRCQPILGHNTVFWYRQTMMQGLELLAYFRNRAPLDDSGMPKDRFSAEMPDATLATLKIQPSEPRDSAVYFCASGLDVEEFFGPGTRLTVL.

The V and J genes are TRBV7-2 and TRBJ1-2; D unresolved. The V end lost 5 bases, the J end lost 4 bases, and 17 bases lay between the germline ends. The CDR3 has 15 amino acids. CDR1 and CDR2 (germline): SGHTA, FQGNSA. The CDR3 loop is CASSHNEEGSYGYTF. Here the CDR3 DNA reads TGTGCCAGCAGCCATAATGAGGAGGGATCCTATGGCTACACCTTC.

The rearrangement joins TRBV5-1 to TRBJ1-4; 8 bases line up with TRBD1. Germline V lookup: CDR1 SGHRS, CDR2 YFSETQ. This CDR3 is built from 15 residues. The junction had 8 bases not matched to a gene; V was cut back by 4 bases and J by 6 bases. CDR3 sequence reads: CASSMTGAEDEKLFF. The DNA for the CDR3 is TGCGCCAGCAGCATGACAGGGGCCGAGGATGAAAAACTGTTTTTT.

The V gene is TRBV5-1, the J gene TRBJ1-2; 11 nucleotides line up with TRBD1. The CDR3 totals 17 residues. Germline-derived CDR1 and CDR2 are SGHRS and YFSETQ. The trim removed 0 bases at V and 5 bases at J, leaving 9 bases unmatched. CDR3 DNA: TGCGCCAGCAGCTTGGGGACAGGGGGCACTAGGAGGTATGGCTACACCTTC. Protein sequence: CASSLGTGGTRRYGYTF.

The V call is TRBV7-9, the J call TRBJ1-1, with unresolved D. Trimming left V 0 bases short and J 7 bases short, with 6 bases between. The CDR3 is made up of 12 amino acids. Germline V gene lookup returns CDR1 SEHNR and CDR2 FQNEAQ (reference sequence). The CDR3 DNA sequence: TGTGCCAGCAGCTTAGCGGAGGATGAAGCTTTCTTT. Its translation is CASSLAEDEAFF. The full variable domain, its missing parts supplied by reference TRBV7-9 and TRBJ1-1, is DTGVSQNPRHKITKRGQNVTFRCDPISEHNRLYWYRQTLGQGPEFLTYFQNEAQLEKSRLLSDRFSAERPKGSFSTLEIQRTEQGDSAMYLCASSLAEDEAFFGQGTRLTVV.

V and J are TRBV27 and TRBJ1-5; no firm D call. V lost 5 bases and J lost 3, with 5 bases in between. CDR3 size: 12 residues. Germline values: CDR1 MNHEY, CDR2 SMNVEV (reference sequence). The CDR3 loop is CASSRDNQPQHF. As DNA, the CDR3 is TGTGCCAGCAGTCGGGACAATCAGCCCCAGCATTTT.

The gene calls are TRBV7-9 and TRBJ1-2; tentative D call: TRBD1 (6 bases). CDR1 and CDR2 from the germline V gene are SEHNR and FQNEAQ (reference sequence). With 1 base removed from V and 7 bases from J, the gap between germline ends came to 16 bases. CDR3 length: 15 residues. The CDR3 region has the DNA TGTGCCAGCAGCTTAGGGACAGTCCAACCCACTGGCTACACCTTC. This encodes CASSLGTVQPTGYTF.

This clone was observed a single time. This chain joins TRBV18 and TRBJ2-7, with TRBD1 matching 7 bases. This CDR3 contains 16 residues. V lost 6 bases to trimming and J lost 6 bases; unmatched junction nucleotides: 17. CDR1 and CDR2 from the germline V gene are KGHSH and LQKENI. CDR3: CASSHTPGQTPSEQYV. CDR3 DNA sequence: TGTGCCAGCTCGCATACACCGGGACAGACTCCTTCCGAGCAGTACGTC.

V is TRBV3-1 (or the pseudogene TRBV3-2) and J is TRBJ1-2; TRBD1 matches 9 bases. The V and J ends lost 0 bases and 5 bases, in that order; junction bases with no gene match: 4. This CDR3 has 15 residues. Germline CDR1 is LGHDT and CDR2 is YNNKEL (reference sequence). The CDR3 loop is CASSQESGTGYGYTF. CDR3 in DNA: TGTGCCAGCAGCCAAGAATCCGGGACAGGGTATGGCTACACCTTC.

In the case of this clone: Sequence at one end of the junction differs from germline and may be a read error. CDR3 sequence reads: CASSLGSGRGETQYF. The CDR3, as DNA: TGTGCTAGCAGCTTAGGTTCTGGGAGAGGAGAGACCCAGTACTTC. V gene TRBV7-7 combines with J gene TRBJ2-5, with a tentative D call TRBD2 (5 bases). This CDR3 has 15 residues. The germline V gene encodes CDR1 SSHAT and CDR2 FNYEAQ (reference sequence).

The chain carries TRBV5-6 and TRBJ1-5; 10 nucleotides agree with TRBD1. Germline V CDR1 and CDR2: SGHDT, YYEEEE. CDR3 size: 17 residues. V lost 4 bases and J lost 5; bases outside the gene matches: 12. The CDR3 nucleotides are TGTGCCAGCAGCCCGGTAGTCAAGGACAGGGGGGATCAGCCCCAGCATTTT. Translated: CASSPVVKDRGDQPQHF.

The gene calls are TRBV5-4 and TRBJ2-7; D not certain. Trimming cost V 0 bases and J 3 bases, with 7 bases left between them. This CDR3 spans 13 amino acids. Germline lookup yields CDR1 SGHNT and CDR2 YYREEE (reference sequence). The CDR3 protein is CASSLEQIYEQYF. The CDR3 DNA reads TGTGCCAGCAGCTTGGAACAGATCTACGAGCAGTACTTC.

This chain links TRBV5-1 with TRBJ2-2; tentatively, D is TRBD2 (6 bases). CDR3 length: 15 residues. CDR1 is SGHRS, CDR2 YFSETQ, per germline. Deletions cut 0 bases from V and 7 bases from J, with 13 bases between. Here the CDR3 DNA reads TGCGCCAGCAGCTTGGCGGGACTGATTGTCGGGGAGCTGTTTTTT. As protein: CASSLAGLIVGELFF.

The chain recombines TRBV15 with TRBJ1-2; 7 bases agree with TRBD1. With 1 base clipped from V and 5 bases from J, the junction kept 4 bases outside the gene matches. The V gene's germline CDR1 is LNHNV and CDR2 YYDKDF (reference sequence). The CDR3 loop spans 14 amino acids. The CDR3, as DNA: TGTGCCACCAGCAGAGGGGACAGCGTATATGGCTACACCTTC. Protein product: CATSRGDSVYGYTF. Full variable domain (rest looked up from reference TRBV15 and TRBJ1-2): DAMVIQNPRYQVTQFGKPVTLSCSQTLNHNVMYWYQQKSSQAPKLLFHYYDKDFNNEADTPDNFQSRRPNTSFCFLDIRSPGLGDTAMYLCATSRGDSVYGYTFGSGTRLTVV.

This clone was counted only a few times. The chain employs TRBV7-9 and TRBJ1-1; D may be TRBD1 (5 bases). The CDR3 contains 13 residues. Germline V CDR1 and CDR2: SEHNR, FQNEAQ (reference sequence). V was trimmed by 1 base and J by 6 bases, leaving 9 bases between them. In DNA, the CDR3 is TGTGCCAGCAGCTTAGGTCAGGGCTCTGAAGCTTTCTTT. It codes for CASSLGQGSEAFF.

The CDR3 bases are TGTGCCAGCAGTCAACCAGGTCAGGGTCGATACGAGCAGTACTTC. It translates to CASSQPGQGRYEQYF. The chain couples TRBV27 to TRBJ2-7; a possible D gene is TRBD1 (5 bases). V was shortened by 5 bases and J by 4 bases, with 18 bases between the two germline ends. The CDR3 sequence is 15 residues long. Germline V CDR1 and CDR2: MNHEY, SMNVEV (reference sequence).

The V gene is TRBV6-5, the J gene TRBJ1-3; D is unresolved. V lost 0 bases to trimming and J lost 0 bases, with 6 bases between them. CDR1 is MNHEY and CDR2 is SVGAGI in the germline V gene. CDR3 length: 15 amino acids. CDR3 coding DNA: TGTGCCAGCAGTTACTCGGCAGTCTCTGGAAACACCATATATTTT. This translates into CASSYSAVSGNTIYF.

This rearrangement joins TRBV6-5 to TRBJ2-7, with D perhaps matching TRBD1 (6 bases). The germline CDR1 and CDR2 sequences are MNHEY and SVGAGI. The CDR3 is made up of 15 amino acids. Trimming took off 2 bases at V and 2 bases at J, with 13 bases between the two ends. CDR3 DNA sequence: TGTGCCAGCAGTTACCGGGACAACGGGGCCTACGAGCAGTACGTC. It encodes CASSYRDNGAYEQYV.

The chain employs TRBV5-1 and TRBJ1-1, with 9 bases identical to TRBD1. Germline V lookup: CDR1 SGHRS, CDR2 YFSETQ. The length of the CDR3 is 14 residues. V lost 4 bases, J lost 1 base, and 2 bases stayed unmatched. The chain's CDR3 is CASSEDRGNTEAFF. The CDR3 DNA reads TGCGCCAGCAGCGAGGACAGGGGGAACACTGAAGCTTTCTTT.